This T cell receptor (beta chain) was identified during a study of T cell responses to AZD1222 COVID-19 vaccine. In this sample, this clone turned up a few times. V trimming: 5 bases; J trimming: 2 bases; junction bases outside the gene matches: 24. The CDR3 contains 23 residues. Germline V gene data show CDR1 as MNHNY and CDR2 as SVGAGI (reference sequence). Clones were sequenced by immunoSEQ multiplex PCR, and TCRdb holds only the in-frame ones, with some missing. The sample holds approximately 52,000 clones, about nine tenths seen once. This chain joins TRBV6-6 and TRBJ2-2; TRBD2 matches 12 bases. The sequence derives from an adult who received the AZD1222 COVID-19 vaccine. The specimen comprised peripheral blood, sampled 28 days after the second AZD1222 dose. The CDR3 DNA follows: TGTGCCAGCAGTCCCACCCGGCCGCTAGCGGGAGGGCCTAGTTTTCCAAACACCGGGGAGCTGTTTTTT. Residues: CASSPTRPLAGGPSFPNTGELFF.